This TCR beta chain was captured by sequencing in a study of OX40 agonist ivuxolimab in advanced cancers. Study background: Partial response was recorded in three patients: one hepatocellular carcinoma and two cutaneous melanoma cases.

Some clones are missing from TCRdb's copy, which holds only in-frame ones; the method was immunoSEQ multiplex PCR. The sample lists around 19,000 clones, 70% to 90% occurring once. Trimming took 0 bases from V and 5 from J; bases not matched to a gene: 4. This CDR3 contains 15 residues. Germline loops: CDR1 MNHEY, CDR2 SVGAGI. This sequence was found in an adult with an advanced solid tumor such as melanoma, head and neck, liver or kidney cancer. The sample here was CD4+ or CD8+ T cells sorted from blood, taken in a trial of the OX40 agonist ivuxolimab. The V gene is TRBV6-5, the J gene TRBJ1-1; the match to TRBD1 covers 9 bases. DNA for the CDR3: TGTGCCAGCAGTTACTCCGGAGACAGGGGGACTGAAGCTTTCTTT. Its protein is CASSYSGDRGTEAFF.